The 29 T cell receptor beta chains below were found in one sample sequenced in a study of T cells in Graves' hyperthyroidism and ophthalmopathy. TCR beta CDR3 regions were amplified from RNA transcripts. The HTBI primer set drove a first-round RT-PCR of the TCR CDR3. In TCRdb, the multiplex PCR reads were re-called with MiXCR into one record per CDR3 protein. The data show fewer than 110,000 distinct CDR3 sequences, with about 45% seen just once and approximately 25% held by the top ten. The sequenced sample was blood. The receptor set was obtained from a man aged 35 to 55 with Graves' hyperthyroidism.

This chain joins TRBV6-6 and TRBJ2-7, with 7 bases matching TRBD1. The length of the CDR3 is 14 residues. Trimming cost V 7 bases and J 9 bases; bases outside gene matches: 15. Germline CDR1 MNHNY, CDR2 SVGAGI (reference sequence). The CDR3, as DNA: TGTGCCAGCATCGAACAGGGGAAGATCAACGGGCAGTACTTC. This codes for CASIEQGKINGQYF.

There are many counts of this clonotype. CDR3: CASSRDCTDTQYF. The CDR3 nucleotides read TGTGCCAGCAGTCGGGACTGCACAGATACGCAGTATTTT. The rearrangement uses TRBV6-5 and TRBJ2-3, with D possibly being TRBD2 (6 bases). Per the germline V gene, CDR1 is MNHEY and CDR2 is SVGAGI. V lost 5 bases and J lost 1, with 7 bases in between. This CDR3 comprises 13 residues.

This clonotype came up a few times. This chain links TRBV6-1 with TRBJ2-2, with D possibly being TRBD1 or TRBD2 (5 bases each). Germline lookup yields CDR1 MNHNS and CDR2 SASEGT. V was cut by 10 bases and J by 6 bases, with 9 bases left in between. This CDR3 has 11 residues. CDR3 sequence: CATRGAGELFF. The DNA for the CDR3 is TGTGCCACCCGAGGGGCCGGGGAGCTGTTTTTT.

The chain employs TRBV5-6 and TRBJ2-7; D not resolved. CDR3 size: 13 residues. Trimming pared 0 bases from V and 7 bases from J, leaving 11 bases between. Germline assignment: CDR1 SGHDT and CDR2 YYEEEE. Written as DNA, the CDR3 is TGTGCCAGCAGCTTGGTTGCAGACCGGGAGCAGTACTTC. It encodes CASSLVADREQYF.

The rearrangement links TRBV15 to TRBJ2-7; possibly TRBD1 for D (8 bases). Trimming removed 1 base from V and 4 bases from J, with 14 bases in between. CDR3 size: 15 residues. Germline V gives CDR1 LNHNV, CDR2 YYDKDF (reference sequence). The CDR3: CATSRGTGTKYEQYF. CDR3 sequence (DNA): TGTGCCACCAGCAGAGGGACAGGGACTAAATACGAGCAGTACTTC.

Comments on this clonotype: One end of the junction fails to match germline, which may point to a read error. The rearrangement links TRBV5-1 to TRBJ2-3; 9 bases fit TRBD2. CDR1 SGHRS and CDR2 YFSETQ come from the germline V gene. CDR3 length equals 15 residues. The CDR3 region is CASSGSGGSADTQYF. CDR3 sequence (DNA): TGCGCCAGCAGCGGGAGCGGGGGGTCCGCAGATACGCAGTACTTT.

The chain recombines TRBV24-1 with TRBJ2-7; D call uncertain. The CDR3 spans 11 residues. Per germline, CDR1 KGHDR and CDR2 SFDVKD. The DNA for the CDR3 is TGTGCTAGAGCTGGCTCCTACGAGCAGTACTTC. It translates to CARAGSYEQYF.

This clonotype came up once. V gene TRBV24-1 combines with J gene TRBJ1-2; 7 bases line up with TRBD1. J gave up 7 bases and V 4 bases, and 11 bases lay outside the gene matches. Germline values: CDR1 KGHDR, CDR2 SFDVKD. This CDR3 region has 15 residues. The CDR3 loop reads CATSEAGGIGVGYTF. CDR3 in DNA: TGTGCCACCAGTGAAGCAGGGGGGATCGGGGTTGGCTACACCTTC.

In the case of this clonotype: The junction departs from the called germline gene at one end, perhaps through a read error. CDR3: CATSDAGLAGVF. Written as DNA, the CDR3 is TGTGCCACCAGTGATGCCGGACTAGCGGGAGTCTTT. The rearrangement uses TRBV24-1 and TRBJ1-1; D uncertain. Per the germline V gene, CDR1 is KGHDR and CDR2 is SFDVKD. The CDR3 contains 12 residues.

The chain couples TRBV9 to TRBJ2-2, with no clear D. CDR3 size: 11 residues. Trimming pared 4 bases from V and 8 bases from J, leaving 6 bases between. Germline V gene sequence: CDR1 SGDLS, CDR2 YYNGEE. The CDR3 bases are TGTGCCAGCAGCTCTCGAGGGGAGCTGTTTTTT. This gives the protein CASSSRGELFF.

This clonotype occurred many times. The rearrangement uses TRBV7-3 and TRBJ1-1; D remains unclear. Germline CDR1 and CDR2: SGHTA and FQGTGA. The CDR3 is 15 residues long. Trimming took off 5 bases at V and 2 bases at J, with 15 bases between the two ends. Here the CDR3 reads CASSLEGLPNTEAFF. In nucleotides, the CDR3 is TGTGCCAGCAGCCTCGAAGGTTTACCCAACACTGAAGCTTTCTTT.

This clonotype was counted at least ten times. The chain links TRBV2 to TRBJ1-2; 10 bases fit TRBD1. The V gene end was trimmed by 1 base and the J gene end by 0 bases; junction bases not matched to a gene: 5. CDR1 and CDR2 (germline): SNHLY, FYNNEI. This CDR3 is 17 amino acids long. The DNA for the CDR3 is TGTGCCAGCAGTGAAGTGGGACAGGGGTCAGCTAACTATGGCTACACCTTC. It translates to CASSEVGQGSANYGYTF.

The rearrangement links TRBV5-4 to TRBJ2-5; 11 bases line up with TRBD2. V shed 4 bases and J 5 bases; nucleotides not matched to a gene: 4. From germline, CDR1 is SGHNT and CDR2 YYREEE (reference sequence). The CDR3 covers 14 residues. For the CDR3, the DNA is TGTGCCAGCAGCCCGATAGCGGGAGGGGAGACCCAGTACTTC. Translating it yields CASSPIAGGETQYF.

This clonotype has a handful of counts. The chain uses TRBV7-2 and TRBJ2-1; the match to TRBD2 covers 11 bases. Per germline, CDR1 SGHTA and CDR2 FQGNSA. With 8 bases clipped from V and 6 bases from J, the junction kept 12 bases outside the gene matches. The CDR3 totals 16 residues. DNA for the CDR3: TGTGCCAGCTCACCGCACCCTGGGACTAGCGGCAATGAGCAGTTCTTC. It codes for CASSPHPGTSGNEQFF.

This clonotype was seen at least ten times. This chain links TRBV20-1 with TRBJ2-1, with 9 bases matching TRBD2. Per the germline V gene, CDR1 is DFQATT and CDR2 is SNEGSKA (reference sequence). V gave up 5 bases and J gave up 4 bases; unmatched junction bases: 9. The CDR3 extends over 15 amino acids. The CDR3 reads CSAPSLAGSYNEQFF. In DNA form, the CDR3 reads TGCAGTGCTCCATCCCTAGCGGGATCTTACAATGAGCAGTTCTTC.

This clonotype was observed at least ten times. V is TRBV29-1 and J is TRBJ2-2, with D hard to call. The CDR3 spans 11 residues. Germline values: CDR1 SQVTM, CDR2 ANQGSEA. V lost 3 bases, J lost 3 bases, and 2 bases lay in between. CDR3 in amino acids: CSVDYTGELFF. CDR3 nucleotides: TGCAGCGTTGATTACACCGGGGAGCTGTTTTTT.

This clonotype has just one count. The conserved final phenylalanine or tryptophan is absent from the CDR3, which likely points to a read error. The J gene is TRBJ2-7, the V gene TRBV7-9, with D perhaps TRBD2 (6 bases). Germline V gives CDR1 SEHNR, CDR2 FQNEAQ (reference sequence). The CDR3 extends over 16 amino acids. The CDR3 sequence: CASSLGFAGAGYEQYL. CDR3 nucleotides: TGCGCCAGCAGCTTGGGCTTTGCAGGAGCGGGCTACGAGCAGTACCTC.

This clonotype was seen ten or more times. Written as DNA, the CDR3 is TGCAGTGCCCCGGGACAGGAGTTGCCTAATTCACCCCTCCACTTT. This codes for CSAPGQELPNSPLHF. The rearrangement links TRBV20-1 to TRBJ1-6; 8 bases line up with TRBD1. The junction had 10 bases not matched to a gene; V was cut back by 6 bases and J by 6 bases. CDR1 is DFQATT, CDR2 SNEGSKA, per germline (reference sequence). The CDR3 sequence is 15 residues long.

This chain connects TRBV9 to TRBJ2-3, with 11 positions matching TRBD2. This CDR3 is 18 amino acids long. Germline V gene sequence: CDR1 SGDLS, CDR2 YYNGEE. V was pared by 0 bases and J by 3 bases, with 9 bases of the junction left unmatched. In DNA form, the CDR3 reads TGTGCCAGCAGCGTAGAAGGGATAGCGGGAGGGCCGACAGATACGCAGTATTTT. This translates into CASSVEGIAGGPTDTQYF. Based on the CDR3 plus reference TRBV9 and TRBJ2-3, the full variable domain is DSGVTQTPKHLITATGQRVTLRCSPRSGDLSVYWYQQSLDQGLQFLIQYYNGEERAKGNILERFSAQQFPDLHSELNLSSLELGDSALYFCASSVEGIAGGPTDTQYFGPGTRLTVL.

The chain carries TRBV7-3 and TRBJ1-6; D unclear. The V gene's germline CDR1 is SGHTA and CDR2 FQGTGA. CDR3 length: 13 amino acids. The germline V and J ends were trimmed by 5 bases and 7 bases, with 9 bases remaining between them. CDR3 nucleotide sequence: TGTGCCAGCAGCCCCAACCAAAATTCACCCCTCCACTTT. Residues: CASSPNQNSPLHF.

This clonotype was seen only a few times. This may stem from a read error, because a much larger clone lies one nucleotide away. The chain recombines TRBV20-1 with TRBJ2-7; 11 positions match TRBD2. The CDR3 consists of 16 residues. The V gene end was trimmed by 3 bases and the J gene end by 5 bases; junction bases not matched to a gene: 12. The germline V gene encodes CDR1 DFQATT and CDR2 SNEGSKA (reference sequence). The CDR3 loop reads CSARPGLAALGDEQYF. The CDR3 DNA is TGCAGTGCTAGGCCGGGACTAGCGGCCCTCGGGGACGAGCAGTACTTC.

On this clonotype itself: This is likely a read error, given that the CDR3 carries no conserved phenylalanine or tryptophan at its end. The chain combines TRBV7-2 with TRBJ2-1; 7 nucleotides agree with TRBD2. The trim removed 1 base at V and 1 base at J, leaving 1 base unmatched. The germline V gene encodes CDR1 SGHTA and CDR2 FQGNSA. CDR3 size: 15 residues. The CDR3 bases are TGTGCCAGCAGCTTAGTGGGAGGGTCCTACAATGAGCAGTTCTCC. This encodes CASSLVGGSYNEQFS.

In this sample, this clonotype turned up a few times. The chain is built from TRBV27 and TRBJ2-2; D is perhaps TRBD2 (6 bases). There are 13 residues in the CDR3. V lost 6 bases and J 8 bases, leaving 13 bases between the germline ends. The germline V gene encodes CDR1 MNHEY and CDR2 SMNVEV (reference sequence). CDR3 residues: CASSALGRGELFF. The CDR3 region has the DNA TGTGCCAGCAGCGCCCTTGGGAGGGGGGAGCTGTTTTTT.

This clonotype was recorded many times. The chain uses TRBV7-8 and TRBJ2-7, with a weak D call TRBD2 (7 bases). The CDR3 is 16 residues long. Germline V gene lookup returns CDR1 SGHVS and CDR2 FQNEAQ. Trimming pared 3 bases from V and 0 bases from J, leaving 15 bases between. The CDR3 is CASSFAVGGPSYEQYF. The DNA of the CDR3 is TGTGCCAGCAGCTTCGCCGTGGGGGGGCCCTCCTACGAGCAGTACTTC.

This clonotype has a single count. The J gene is TRBJ2-5, the V gene TRBV20-1; possibly TRBD1 for D (6 bases). Germline CDR1 reads DFQATT; CDR2 reads SNEGSKA (reference sequence). The CDR3 has 12 amino acids. V was shortened by 3 bases and J by 9 bases, with 14 bases between the two germline ends. CDR3 loop: CSASAGEQPQYF. In nucleotides, the CDR3 is TGCAGTGCTAGCGCAGGGGAACAGCCCCAGTACTTC.

V usage is TRBV6-5 and J usage is TRBJ1-1; 8 positions match TRBD1. V was clipped by 10 bases and J by 4 bases; unmatched bases: 5. There are 12 residues in the CDR3. Germline V lookup: CDR1 MNHEY, CDR2 SVGAGI. Here the CDR3 reads CATWDRPTEAFF. CDR3 sequence (DNA): TGTGCCACTTGGGACAGGCCCACTGAAGCTTTCTTT.

The chain carries TRBV7-8 and TRBJ2-1; 7 bases fit TRBD2. V trimming: 4 bases; J trimming: 3 bases; junction bases outside the gene matches: 6. The CDR3 is 15 residues long. The germline CDR1 and CDR2 sequences are SGHVS and FQNEAQ. In DNA form, the CDR3 reads TGTGCCAGCAGCTCGTCGACTAGCAGCTACAATGAGCAGTTCTTC. This gives the protein CASSSSTSSYNEQFF.

The chain has TRBV12-3 or TRBV12-4 and TRBJ2-1; no definite D call. The CDR3 has 14 residues. With 6 bases removed from V and 5 bases from J, the gap between germline ends came to 14 bases. This CDR3 is CASSPQGGDNEQFF. As DNA, the CDR3 is TGTGCCAGCAGCCCCCAAGGTGGGGACAATGAGCAGTTCTTC.

This clonotype has a count of ten or more. The chain uses TRBV4-1 and TRBJ1-4; TRBD1 matches at 12 bases. The CDR3 is made up of 13 amino acids. Trimming at V came to 6 bases and at J to 7 bases, leaving 0 bases not matched to a gene. Germline CDR1 MGHRA, CDR2 YSYEKL. CDR3 bases: TGCGCCAGCAGGGGACAGGGGGCTGAAAAACTGTTTTTT. The encoded protein is CASRGQGAEKLFF.